What follows describes a single TCR beta chain. The data stem from a study of blood T cell repertoires in COVID-19. Assay used: immunoSEQ multiplex PCR; TCRdb lists only in-frame clones, some missing. Of roughly 38,000 clones listed, approximately 81% were seen once; the top ten hold over 1.5%. This CDR3 is built from 13 residues. Trimming took off 0 bases at V and 6 bases at J, with 9 bases between the two ends. From germline, CDR1 is GTSNPN and CDR2 SVGIG (reference sequence). The sequencing input was peripheral blood. This sequence originates from a man aged 55-75 years with COVID-19, enrolled during active disease. The rearrangement links TRBV30 to TRBJ1-5; a weak D match, TRBD1 (5 bases). The CDR3 DNA sequence: TGTGCCTGGAGTGTGAAGGGACTTCAGCCCCAGCATTTT. This translates into CAWSVKGLQPQHF.